The 8 T cell receptor beta chains in this list originate from one sample, sequenced in a study of T cell responses to AZD1222 COVID-19 vaccine. Method: immunoSEQ multiplex PCR; TCRdb's copy keeps in-frame clones and lacks some. Of some 140,000 clones detected, roughly 90% appear once; the ten largest clones hold 5.5%. The source material was peripheral blood, sampled on day 0 of AZD1222 vaccination. The origin of the receptors is an adult in good health.

V and J are TRBV27 and TRBJ2-3; D is undetermined. Looked up from germline, CDR1 is MNHEY and CDR2 is SMNVEV (reference sequence). CDR3 size: 11 residues. V was cut by 2 bases and J by 5 bases, with 2 bases left in between. The CDR3 is CASSLRDTQYF. DNA of the CDR3: TGTGCCAGCAGTTTAAGAGATACGCAGTATTTT.

This clone was observed a single time. This chain connects TRBV7-2 to TRBJ1-1, with a tentative D call TRBD1 (6 bases). This CDR3 is built from 15 residues. V lost 3 bases and J 0 bases, leaving 11 bases between the germline ends. Germline V gene data show CDR1 as SGHTA and CDR2 as FQGNSA. CDR3 in DNA: TGTGCCAGCAGCTTTACAGGGATAATGAACACTGAAGCTTTCTTT. Translating gives CASSFTGIMNTEAFF.

This clone is judged medium-sized. CDR3: CAIGHREGNSPLHF. DNA of the CDR3: TGTGCCATCGGCCACAGGGAGGGGAATTCACCCCTCCACTTT. V gene TRBV10-3 combines with J gene TRBJ1-6, with D possibly TRBD1 on 6 matching bases. CDR1 ENHRY and CDR2 SYGVKD come from the germline V gene. V dropped 8 bases and J dropped 7 bases, with 15 bases sitting between them. This CDR3 contains 14 residues.

In its sample, this clone was seen a few times. The V and J genes are TRBV9 and TRBJ2-7; D might be TRBD2 (6 bases). Trimming stripped 3 bases from V and 3 bases from J, with 13 bases between. The CDR3 has 14 amino acids. Germline lookup yields CDR1 SGDLS and CDR2 YYNGEE. Written as DNA, the CDR3 is TGTGCCAGCAGCGCGTCGACCGGGGGCTACGAGCAGTACTTC. This encodes CASSASTGGYEQYF.

This clone was picked up a small number of times. This chain connects TRBV4-1 to TRBJ1-1; D unresolved. The CDR3 loop spans 14 amino acids. V lost 0 bases and J 4 bases, leaving 9 bases between the germline ends. CDR1 and CDR2 from the germline V gene are MGHRA and YSYEKL. CDR3 in amino acids: CASSQDRRVTEAFF. The DNA for the CDR3 is TGCGCCAGCAGCCAAGATCGACGGGTCACTGAAGCTTTCTTT.

The rearrangement uses TRBV5-4 and TRBJ2-7; 7 nucleotides match TRBD2. The trim removed 5 bases at V and 2 bases at J, leaving 10 bases unmatched. CDR1 is SGHNT, CDR2 YYREEE, per germline (reference sequence). The CDR3 is 15 amino acids. The CDR3 is CASSKGGRGAYEQYF. The CDR3 DNA reads as TGTGCCAGCAGTAAGGGCGGGAGAGGGGCCTACGAGCAGTACTTC.

The chain is built from TRBV4-2 and TRBJ2-7; 9 nucleotides agree with TRBD2. Trimming at V came to 5 bases and at J to 5 bases, leaving 16 bases not matched to a gene. The CDR3 has 17 amino acids. Germline V lookup: CDR1 LGHNA, CDR2 YNFKEQ. The CDR3 here is CASSKGGLAGRRDEQYF. The CDR3 DNA is TGTGCCAGCAGCAAAGGTGGTCTAGCGGGGAGGCGGGACGAGCAGTACTTC.

This sequence joins TRBV6-5 and TRBJ1-2; 8 nucleotides align to TRBD1. Losses at the gene ends were 8 bases for V and 3 bases for J; bases not matched to a gene: 5. The CDR3 contains 13 residues. Per the germline V gene, CDR1 is MNHEY and CDR2 is SVGAGI. DNA for the CDR3: TGTGCCAGCCGCGGACAGGGCTACTATGGCTACACCTTC. Translated: CASRGQGYYGYTF.